This paragraph covers one T cell receptor beta chain sequence. The antigen it recognizes is unknown. No base qualities exist here, and no much larger clone lies one base off it. TCRbeta CDR3 regions were amplified from genomic DNA by means of the immunoSEQ Assay, a bias-controlled multiplex PCR. Per the original workflow: Nucleated cell counts per sample were estimated from amplification of reference gene primers within the assay. To quantify the absolute abundance of each unique TCRbeta CDR3 rearrangement, sequence reads were collapsed and filtered. For each sample, productive Simpson clonality was calculated by taking the square root of Simpson's diversity index across productive rearrangements. What TCRdb holds here is the immuneACCESS table cut down to in-frame rearrangements. Part of the clones is not present; checked against another copy, under half of the missing clones reflect an unresolved V gene, and the others are unexplained. That table gives V, J and clone size, and the DNA gave D and trimming. Within this sample are roughly 130,000 clones, with 79% of them counted one time only. The ten top clones hold around 5% of the sample.

This specimen comes from a study of blood T cell repertoires in COVID-19 (dated by TCRdb to the early 2020s). Study-level background: Collaborator samples came from the United States, Italy and Spain and covered acute and convalescent phases of COVID-19. The prospective study material was composed of cDNA or gDNA derived from T cells, B-cell-depleted T cells, or PBMCs. Subjects who had been exposed to COVID-19, were actively infected with it, or had recovered from it provided the deeply sampled blood TCRbeta repertoires that made up the dataset. The repertoires were released in a freely available public database intended as a resource for research on the immune response to SARS-CoV-2. Samples came from the ongoing ImmuneRACE study (first 160 participants) plus 1,254 subjects from 6 global collaborators. A de-identified subject ID, COVID-19 status, age in years and sex were almost always included in the sample metadata. Where available, HLA class I and class II types were taken from metadata supplied by the sample provider and were not determined by assay-based typing. Beyond this particular receptor, the publication reports: How much clinical and demographic metadata was included differed by source and by participant, and the metadata was provided uncurated.

In Seattle, one collaborating source enrolled patients while the infection was active and tracked those patients longitudinally over the course of disease. The collaborating institutions used their own protocols to collect whole blood in K2EDTA tubes. For TCRbeta analysis, collaborators shipped samples in one of three forms: frozen whole blood, isolated PBMCs, or DNA extracted from either of those sample types. A distance of 12 bases separates the germline ends of V and J, which lose 10 bases and 5 bases respectively. Its CDR3 holds 12 amino acids, cysteine through phenylalanine. The kept DNA is CDR3 alone, 36 bases in frame from the first base. Via the germline V gene, CDR1 is MNHEY and CDR2 SVGAGI.

The sample was peripheral blood. Recombination linked TRBV6-5 to TRBJ1-5, with no D gene named confidently. This TCR was sampled from a woman in her 70s with COVID-19, enrolled during active disease. The CDR3 protein: CAIGIGYQPQHF. The sequenced DNA: TGTGCCATCGGGATAGGGTATCAGCCCCAGCATTTT.